One and the same sample provided the 5 T cell receptor beta chains below, sequenced in a study of control samples from healthy donors and cancer patients. Libraries were prepared by immunoSEQ multiplex PCR; TCRdb keeps only in-frame clonotypes and omits some of them. The data show approximately 190,000 clones, roughly nine tenths seen once. Sequenced material: blood. The origin of the receptors is a man aged 30 to 45 in good health.

V usage is TRBV24-1 and J usage is TRBJ2-1; 9 bases match TRBD2. With V trimmed by 4 bases and J by 0 bases, 3 bases remained unmatched. The CDR3 is made up of 16 amino acids. The germline gives CDR1 KGHDR, CDR2 SFDVKD. The CDR3, as DNA: TGTGCCACCAGTGACGCGGGGGGGTACTCCTACAATGAGCAGTTCTTC. Its translation is CATSDAGGYSYNEQFF.

J is TRBJ1-6 and V is TRBV5-5; D is undetermined. V was cut by 0 bases and J by 6 bases, with 19 bases left in between. Germline values: CDR1 SGHKS, CDR2 YYEKEE (reference sequence). This CDR3 has 18 residues. The CDR3 coding sequence is TGTGCCAGCAGCTTGGCTTTCGCCGGTAGTCTGGGTAATTCACCCCTCCACTTT. As protein: CASSLAFAGSLGNSPLHF.

The chain couples TRBV29-1 to TRBJ1-3; the match to TRBD1 covers 7 bases. V trimming: 5 bases; J trimming: 2 bases; junction bases outside the gene matches: 3. Germline lookup yields CDR1 SQVTM and CDR2 ANQGSEA. This CDR3 comprises 13 residues. CDR3 DNA sequence: TGCAGCGTTCGACAGGGCGCTGGAAACACCATATATTTT. As protein: CSVRQGAGNTIYF.

The chain uses TRBV6-5 and TRBJ2-2; D is ambiguous. This CDR3 is 14 amino acids long. The germline V gene encodes CDR1 MNHEY and CDR2 SVGAGI. The ends were cut back, 2 bases at V and 5 bases at J, with 9 bases in the middle. CDR3 DNA sequence: TGTGCCAGCAGTTACGATGCCGGGACCGGGGAGCTGTTTTTT. Amino acid sequence: CASSYDAGTGELFF.

The CDR3 nucleotides read TGTGCCAGCCGATTGGGGACCATGACTAGAACCGTCGATGAGCAGTTCTTC. Protein: CASRLGTMTRTVDEQFF. The chain uses TRBV2 and TRBJ2-1, with a tentative D call TRBD2 (6 bases). V gave up 8 bases and J gave up 8 bases, with 28 bases separating them. Germline V gene data show CDR1 as SNHLY and CDR2 as FYNNEI. The CDR3 covers 17 residues.